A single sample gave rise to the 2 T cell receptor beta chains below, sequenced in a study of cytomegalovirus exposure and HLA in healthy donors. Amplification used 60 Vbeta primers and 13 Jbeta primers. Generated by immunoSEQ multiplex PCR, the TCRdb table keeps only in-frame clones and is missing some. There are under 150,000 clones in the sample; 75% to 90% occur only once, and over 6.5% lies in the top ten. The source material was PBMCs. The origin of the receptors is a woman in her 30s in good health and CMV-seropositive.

As DNA, the CDR3 is TGTGCCAGCAGCTTAGAGGGAGGGAGCACTGAAGCTTTCTTT. This sequence encodes CASSLEGGSTEAFF. The chain links TRBV11-2 to TRBJ1-1, with D uncertain. In germline, CDR1 is SGHAT, CDR2 FQNNGV. This CDR3 has 14 amino acids. Trimming stripped 0 bases from V and 4 bases from J, with 9 bases between.

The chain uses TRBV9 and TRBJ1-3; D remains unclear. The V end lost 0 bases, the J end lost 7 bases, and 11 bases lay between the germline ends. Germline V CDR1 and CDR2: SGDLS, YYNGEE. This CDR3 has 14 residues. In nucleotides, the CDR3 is TGTGCCAGCAGCGTAGGTGGGCTTGAGAACACCATATATTTT. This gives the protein CASSVGGLENTIYF.